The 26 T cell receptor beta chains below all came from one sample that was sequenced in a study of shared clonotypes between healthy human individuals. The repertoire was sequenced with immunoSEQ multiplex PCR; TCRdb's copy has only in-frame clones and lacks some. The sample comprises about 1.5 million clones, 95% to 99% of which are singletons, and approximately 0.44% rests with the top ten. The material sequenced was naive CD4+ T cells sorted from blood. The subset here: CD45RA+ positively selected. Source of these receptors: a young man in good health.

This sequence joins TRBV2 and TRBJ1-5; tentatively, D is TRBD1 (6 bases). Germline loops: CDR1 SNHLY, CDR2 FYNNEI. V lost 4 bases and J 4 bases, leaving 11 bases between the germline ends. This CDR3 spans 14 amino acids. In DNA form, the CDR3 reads TGTGCCAGCAGTGCGGGGGGCCGGAATCAGCCCCAGCATTTT. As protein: CASSAGGRNQPQHF.

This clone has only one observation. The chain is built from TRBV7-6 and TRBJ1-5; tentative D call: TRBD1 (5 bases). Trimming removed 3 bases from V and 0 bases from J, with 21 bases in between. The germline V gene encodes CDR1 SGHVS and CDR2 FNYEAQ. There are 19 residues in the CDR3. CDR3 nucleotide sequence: TGTGCCAGCAGCTTTGCCCCAGCCCAGGGACCACATAGCAATCAGCCCCAGCATTTT. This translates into CASSFAPAQGPHSNQPQHF. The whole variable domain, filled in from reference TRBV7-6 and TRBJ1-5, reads GAGVSQSPRYKVTKRGQDVALRCDPISGHVSLYWYRQALGQGPEFLTYFNYEAQQDKSGLPNDRFSAERPEGSISTLTIQRTEQRDSAMYRCASSFAPAQGPHSNQPQHFGDGTRLSIL.

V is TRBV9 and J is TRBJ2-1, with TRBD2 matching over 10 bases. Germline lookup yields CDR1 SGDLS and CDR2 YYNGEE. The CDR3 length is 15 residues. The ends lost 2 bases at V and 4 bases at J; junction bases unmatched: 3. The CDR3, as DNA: TGTGCCAGCAGCGTCGCGGGACTAGCGTACAATGAGCAGTTCTTC. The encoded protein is CASSVAGLAYNEQFF.

Here the CDR3 reads CASSPLQESGNTEAFF. Here the CDR3 DNA reads TGTGCCAGCTCACCATTGCAGGAATCAGGGAACACTGAAGCTTTCTTT. This chain uses TRBV18 with TRBJ1-1, with D unclear. Germline lookup yields CDR1 KGHSH and CDR2 LQKENI. The CDR3 totals 16 residues. Trimming took 2 bases from V and 1 from J, leaving 14 bases between them.

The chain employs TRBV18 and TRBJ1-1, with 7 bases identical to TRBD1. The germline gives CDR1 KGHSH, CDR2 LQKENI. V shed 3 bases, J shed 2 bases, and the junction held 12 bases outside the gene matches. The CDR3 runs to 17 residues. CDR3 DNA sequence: TGTGCCAGCTCACCCCAACGGACAGGAATGGGAAACACTGAAGCTTTCTTT. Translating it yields CASSPQRTGMGNTEAFF.

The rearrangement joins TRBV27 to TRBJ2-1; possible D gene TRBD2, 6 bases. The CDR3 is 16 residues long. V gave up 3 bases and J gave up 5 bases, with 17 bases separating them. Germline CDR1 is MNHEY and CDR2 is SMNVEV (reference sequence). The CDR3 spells CASSFRRDHPNNEQFF. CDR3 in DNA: TGTGCCAGCAGTTTCCGGCGGGATCACCCCAACAATGAGCAGTTCTTC.

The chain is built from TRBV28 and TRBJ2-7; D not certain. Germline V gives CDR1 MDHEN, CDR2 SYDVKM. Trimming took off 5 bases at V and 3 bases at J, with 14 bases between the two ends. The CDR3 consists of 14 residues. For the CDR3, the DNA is TGTGCCAGCAGTCCCCCCGCCAAGGTCTACGAGCAGTACTTC. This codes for CASSPPAKVYEQYF. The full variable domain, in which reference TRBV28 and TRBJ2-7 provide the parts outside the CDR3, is DVKVTQSSRYLVKRTGEKVFLECVQDMDHENMFWYRQDPGLGLRLIYFSYDVKMKEKGDIPEGYSVSREKKERFSLILESASTNQTSMYLCASSPPAKVYEQYFGPGTRLTVT.

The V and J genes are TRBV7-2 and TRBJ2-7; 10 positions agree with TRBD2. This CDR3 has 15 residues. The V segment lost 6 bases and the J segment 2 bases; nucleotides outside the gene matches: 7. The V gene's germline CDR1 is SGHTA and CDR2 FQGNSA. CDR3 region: CASSSGLATPYEQYF. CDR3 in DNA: TGTGCCAGCAGTTCGGGACTAGCGACGCCCTACGAGCAGTACTTC.

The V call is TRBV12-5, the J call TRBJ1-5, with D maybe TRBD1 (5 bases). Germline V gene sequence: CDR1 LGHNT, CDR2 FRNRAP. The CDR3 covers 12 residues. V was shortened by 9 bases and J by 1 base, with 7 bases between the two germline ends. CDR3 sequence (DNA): TGTGCTAGCGGGGACAGCAATCAGCCCCAGCATTTT. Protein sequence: CASGDSNQPQHF.

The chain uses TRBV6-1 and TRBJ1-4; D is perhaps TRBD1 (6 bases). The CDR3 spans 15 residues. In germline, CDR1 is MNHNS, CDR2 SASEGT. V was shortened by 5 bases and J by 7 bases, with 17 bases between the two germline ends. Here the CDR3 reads CASSLGTGRSEKLFF. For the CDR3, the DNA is TGTGCCAGCAGTCTAGGAACAGGGAGGAGTGAAAAACTGTTTTTT.

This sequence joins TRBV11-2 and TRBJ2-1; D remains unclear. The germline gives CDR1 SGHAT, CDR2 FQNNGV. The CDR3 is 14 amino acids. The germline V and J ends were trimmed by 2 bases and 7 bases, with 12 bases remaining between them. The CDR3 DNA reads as TGTGCCAGCAGCTTAAACCCGTCTATGAATGAGCAGTTCTTC. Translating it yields CASSLNPSMNEQFF.

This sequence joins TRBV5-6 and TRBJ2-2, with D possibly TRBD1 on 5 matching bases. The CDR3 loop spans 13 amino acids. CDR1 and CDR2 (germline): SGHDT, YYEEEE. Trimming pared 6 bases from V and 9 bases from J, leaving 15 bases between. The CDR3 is CASNGAGLRELFF. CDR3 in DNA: TGTGCCAGCAATGGGGCAGGGCTCCGGGAGCTGTTTTTT.

The CDR3 bases are TGCGCCAGCACCACTGGCGCCTCTGGGGCCAACGTCCTGACTTTC. Encoded protein: CASTTGASGANVLTF. This chain connects TRBV5-1 to TRBJ2-6; no firm D call. The CDR3 extends over 15 amino acids. CDR1 and CDR2 (germline): SGHRS, YFSETQ. V lost 6 bases, J lost 0 bases, and 10 bases lay in between.

This CDR3 is CASRRSSYEQYF. CDR3 DNA: TGTGCCAGCAGGAGAAGCTCCTACGAGCAGTACTTC. This sequence joins TRBV27 and TRBJ2-7; no firm D call. The CDR3 is 12 amino acids. Germline CDR1 MNHEY, CDR2 SMNVEV (reference sequence). Trimming removed 6 bases from V and 0 bases from J, with 6 bases in between.

The chain's CDR3 is CASSFGRSPVNTDTQYF. CDR3 DNA sequence: TGTGCCAGCAGCTTCGGTCGATCACCTGTGAACACAGATACGCAGTATTTT. The chain recombines TRBV7-9 with TRBJ2-3; D call uncertain. Trimming stripped 3 bases from V and 2 bases from J, with 18 bases between. Per germline, CDR1 SEHNR and CDR2 FQNEAQ (reference sequence). The CDR3 consists of 17 residues. Drawing the rest from reference TRBV7-9 and TRBJ2-3, the complete variable domain is DTGVSQNPRHKITKRGQNVTFRCDPISEHNRLYWYRQTLGQGPEFLTYFQNEAQLEKSRLLSDRFSAERPKGSFSTLEIQRTEQGDSAMYLCASSFGRSPVNTDTQYFGPGTRLTVL.

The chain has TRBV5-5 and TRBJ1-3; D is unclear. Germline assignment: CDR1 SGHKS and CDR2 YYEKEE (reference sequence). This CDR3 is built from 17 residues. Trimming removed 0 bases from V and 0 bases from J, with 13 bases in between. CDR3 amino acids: CASSLDSSKFSGNTIYF. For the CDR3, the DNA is TGTGCCAGCAGCTTGGACAGCTCGAAGTTCTCTGGAAACACCATATATTTT.

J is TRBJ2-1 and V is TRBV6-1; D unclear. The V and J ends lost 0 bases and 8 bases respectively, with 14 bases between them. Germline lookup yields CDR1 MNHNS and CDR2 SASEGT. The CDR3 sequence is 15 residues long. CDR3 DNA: TGTGCCAGCAGTGAAGCCGCGCCTATCTTTTATGAGCAGTTCTTC. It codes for CASSEAAPIFYEQFF.

This CDR3 is CASSSAGAGELFF. CDR3 coding DNA: TGTGCCAGCAGCTCAGCGGGGGCCGGGGAGCTGTTTTTT. The chain combines TRBV9 with TRBJ2-2; TRBD2 aligns across 8 bases. The CDR3 consists of 13 residues. The germline V gene has CDR1 SGDLS and CDR2 YYNGEE. The V and J ends lost 4 bases and 6 bases, in that order; junction bases with no gene match: 2.

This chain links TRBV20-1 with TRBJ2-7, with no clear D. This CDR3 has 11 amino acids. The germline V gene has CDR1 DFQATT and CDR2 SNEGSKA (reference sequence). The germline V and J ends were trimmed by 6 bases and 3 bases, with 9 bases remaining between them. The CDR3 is CSAPTYYEQYF. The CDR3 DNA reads TGCAGTGCCCCTACCTACTACGAGCAGTACTTC.

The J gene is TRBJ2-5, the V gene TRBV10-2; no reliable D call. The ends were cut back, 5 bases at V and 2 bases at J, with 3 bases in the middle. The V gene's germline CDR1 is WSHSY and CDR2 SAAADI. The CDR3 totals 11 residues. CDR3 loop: CASSPQETQYF. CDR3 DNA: TGCGCCAGCAGTCCACAAGAGACCCAGTACTTC.

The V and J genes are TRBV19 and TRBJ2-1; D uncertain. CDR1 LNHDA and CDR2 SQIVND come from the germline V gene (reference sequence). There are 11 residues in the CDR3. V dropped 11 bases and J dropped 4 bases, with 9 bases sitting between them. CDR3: CACAGYNEQFF. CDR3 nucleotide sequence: TGTGCCTGCGCCGGATACAATGAGCAGTTCTTC.

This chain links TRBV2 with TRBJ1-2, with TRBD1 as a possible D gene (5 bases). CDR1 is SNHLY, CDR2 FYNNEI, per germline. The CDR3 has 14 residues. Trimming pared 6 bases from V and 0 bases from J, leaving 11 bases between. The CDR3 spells CASRGRGANYGYTF. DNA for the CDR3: TGTGCCAGCAGGGGGCGGGGAGCTAACTATGGCTACACCTTC.

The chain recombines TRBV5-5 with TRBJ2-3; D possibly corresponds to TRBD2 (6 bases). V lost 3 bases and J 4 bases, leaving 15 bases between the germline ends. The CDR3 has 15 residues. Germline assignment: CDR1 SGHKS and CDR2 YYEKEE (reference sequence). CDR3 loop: CASSSRTGVADTQYF. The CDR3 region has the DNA TGTGCCAGCAGCTCCCGTACGGGAGTGGCAGATACGCAGTATTTT.

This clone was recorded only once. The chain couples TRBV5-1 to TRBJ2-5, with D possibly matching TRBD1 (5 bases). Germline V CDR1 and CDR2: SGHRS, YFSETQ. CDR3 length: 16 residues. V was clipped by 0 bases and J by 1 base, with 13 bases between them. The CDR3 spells CASSLDIHGAQETQYF. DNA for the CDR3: TGCGCCAGCAGCTTGGATATTCATGGGGCCCAAGAGACCCAGTACTTC.

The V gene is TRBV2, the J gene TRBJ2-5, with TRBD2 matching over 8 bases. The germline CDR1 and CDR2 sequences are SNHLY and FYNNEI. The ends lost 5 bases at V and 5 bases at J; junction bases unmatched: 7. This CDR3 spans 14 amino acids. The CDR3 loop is CASSYRRGEETQYF. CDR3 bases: TGTGCCAGCAGTTACCGGCGGGGGGAGGAGACCCAGTACTTC.

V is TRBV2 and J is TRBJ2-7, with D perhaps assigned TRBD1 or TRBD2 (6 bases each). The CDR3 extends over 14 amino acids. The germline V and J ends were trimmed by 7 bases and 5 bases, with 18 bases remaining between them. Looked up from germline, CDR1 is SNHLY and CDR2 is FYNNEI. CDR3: CASNSGAFRDEQYF. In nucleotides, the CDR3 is TGTGCCAGCAATTCGGGGGCATTCCGCGACGAGCAGTACTTC.